This T cell receptor beta chain was identified during a study of T-cell reconstitution after alpha-beta-depleted transplantation in children. The TCRbeta library was prepared with unique molecular identifiers. TCRdb processed the PCR reads anew with MiXCR; each CDR3 protein has one entry. The sample has about 340,000 distinct CDR3 sequences; under 13% are singletons. V shed 5 bases, J shed 2 bases, and the junction held 3 bases outside the gene matches. The CDR3 consists of 13 residues. Germline lookup yields CDR1 SGHVS and CDR2 FQNEAQ. The table lists this clonotype with a few counts. Sequencing was performed on PBMCs from the stem cell graft donor, taken from the stem cell graft. This chain links TRBV7-8 with TRBJ2-7, with 7 bases matching TRBD1. This TCR came from a human donor who donated a stem cell graft to a child with acute lymphoblastic leukemia. The CDR3: CASSIGTAYEQYF. The CDR3 DNA reads TGTGCCAGCAGCATCGGGACAGCCTACGAGCAGTACTTC.